The 9 T cell receptor beta chains below come from one sample, sequenced in a study of blood T cell repertoires in COVID-19 (dated by TCRdb to the early 2020s). The library was made by the immunoSEQ multiplex PCR assay. The clones in this table, taken by TCRdb from immuneACCESS, are in-frame only. Not every clone is retained; where verified, under half of the shortfall comes from an unresolved V gene, and the cause of the rest is unknown. This sample comprises 150,000 to 200,000 clones, approximately 88% of them detected only once. Approximately 9.4% of the sample belongs to the ten largest clones. Specimen: PBMCs or T cells enriched from blood (not recorded which). These receptors were taken from a woman under 30 who had recovered from COVID-19.

The chain's CDR3 is CASQKPLLQAEAFF. The CDR3 nucleotides read TGTGCCAGTCAGAAGCCCCTTCTACAGGCTGAAGCTTTCTTT. The chain has TRBV28 and TRBJ1-1; D perhaps matches TRBD1 (5 bases). Per the germline V gene, CDR1 is MDHEN and CDR2 is SYDVKM. This CDR3 has 14 amino acids. Trimming left V 9 bases short and J 6 bases short, with 20 bases between.

The chain recombines TRBV28 with TRBJ1-1; D remains ambiguous. Germline assignment: CDR1 MDHEN and CDR2 SYDVKM. This CDR3 region has 13 residues. V lost 5 bases and J 8 bases, leaving 15 bases between the germline ends. The chain's CDR3 is CASSQPFSGEAFF. In nucleotides, the CDR3 is TGTGCCAGCAGTCAACCTTTTTCGGGAGAAGCTTTCTTT. Using reference TRBV28 and TRBJ1-1 for the parts outside the CDR3, the full variable domain is DVKVTQSSRYLVKRTGEKVFLECVQDMDHENMFWYRQDPGLGLRLIYFSYDVKMKEKGDIPEGYSVSREKKERFSLILESASTNQTSMYLCASSQPFSGEAFFGQGTRLTVV.

This chain links TRBV11-2 with TRBJ2-3; a weak D match, TRBD1 (5 bases). The CDR3 contains 15 residues. The V gene's germline CDR1 is SGHAT and CDR2 FQNNGV. Trimming removed 5 bases at V and 0 bases at J, with 12 bases between. The CDR3, as DNA: TGTGCCAGCAGCCAGCCTAGGGGAAGCACAGATACGCAGTATTTT. Translated, it gives CASSQPRGSTDTQYF.

CDR3 sequence reads: CASRSTSGGTDTQYF. DNA for the CDR3: TGTGCCAGCAGATCGACTAGCGGGGGCACAGATACGCAGTATTTT. The chain has TRBV5-4 and TRBJ2-3; 11 nucleotides match TRBD2. In germline, CDR1 is SGHNT, CDR2 YYREEE (reference sequence). Trimming removed 5 bases from V and 1 base from J; junction bases left unmatched: 3. This CDR3 has 15 residues.

V is TRBV28 and J is TRBJ2-7; 7 nucleotides line up with TRBD2. Unmatched junction bases numbered 12, after V lost 10 bases and J lost 3 bases. CDR3 size: 14 residues. Germline lookup yields CDR1 MDHEN and CDR2 SYDVKM. CDR3 in amino acids: CATIGAGDRYEQYF. The CDR3 DNA follows: TGTGCCACCATTGGGGCGGGGGATCGCTACGAGCAGTACTTC.

The V gene is TRBV5-4, the J gene TRBJ2-3; TRBD1 might be the D (5 bases). Germline lookup yields CDR1 SGHNT and CDR2 YYREEE (reference sequence). V lost 0 bases to trimming and J lost 2 bases, with 10 bases between them. The CDR3 runs to 15 residues. CDR3 DNA: TGTGCCAGCAGCTTGGGTGGGGCCCCCACAGATACGCAGTATTTT. It translates to CASSLGGAPTDTQYF.

The CDR3 DNA follows: TGTGCCAGCAGCCCTAGACTATCCGGGGAGACCCAGTACTTC. Translation gives CASSPRLSGETQYF. V gene TRBV5-4 combines with J gene TRBJ2-5; D is possibly TRBD2 (5 bases). Trimming removed 4 bases at V and 5 bases at J, with 15 bases between. CDR1 is SGHNT and CDR2 is YYREEE in the germline V gene (reference sequence). This CDR3 comprises 14 residues. Full variable domain (missing parts from reference TRBV5-4 and TRBJ2-5): ETGVTQSPTHLIKTRGQQVTLRCSSQSGHNTVSWYQQALGQGPQFIFQYYREEENGRGNFPPRFSGLQFPNYSSELNVNALELDDSALYLCASSPRLSGETQYFGPGTRLLVL.

The chain combines TRBV9 with TRBJ1-1; D perhaps matches TRBD1 (6 bases). The CDR3 has 16 amino acids. Trimming cost V 3 bases and J 5 bases, with 20 bases left between them. Germline assignment: CDR1 SGDLS and CDR2 YYNGEE. CDR3 sequence reads: CASSERTIGRGTEAFF. The DNA of the CDR3 is TGTGCCAGCAGCGAGCGGACTATCGGGAGGGGGACTGAAGCTTTCTTT.

The chain combines TRBV5-4 with TRBJ2-7, with 9 bases matching TRBD1. V shed 2 bases, J shed 2 bases, and the junction held 5 bases outside the gene matches. The CDR3 runs 15 residues. Germline V lookup: CDR1 SGHNT, CDR2 YYREEE (reference sequence). The CDR3 loop is CASSFPGTGPYEQYF. The CDR3 DNA is TGTGCCAGCAGCTTCCCCGGGACAGGGCCCTACGAGCAGTACTTC.